This passage covers 2 T cell receptor beta chains from one sample sequenced in a study of regulatory T cells in long-lasting Graves disease. Arm-PCR with iRepertoire HTBI primers amplified the CDR3 regions for these TCR beta libraries. TCRdb ran MiXCR on the multiplex PCR reads and lists one entry per CDR3 protein. The data contain around 400,000 distinct CDR3 sequences, around a sixth of them singletons. Time point indicated: newly diagnosed GD, antithyroid drugs for less than 3 months. After RNA was extracted from PBMCs, the TCR library was made from it. This sample comprised peripheral blood mononuclear cells (PBMCs), obtained at new diagnosis, from a patient treated with antithyroid drugs. All receptors come from a female donor with Graves disease.

This sequence joins TRBV2 and TRBJ2-3; D unclear. TRBJ2-1 matches the DNA end more closely, so the J call is doubtful. The V gene's germline CDR1 is SNHLY and CDR2 FYNNEI. The CDR3 runs to 15 residues. The CDR3 DNA sequence: TGTGCCAGCAGTGAAAACGCCTTACCTTCGCATGAGCAGTTCTTC. It translates to CASSENALPSHEQFF.

The chain combines TRBV28 with TRBJ2-7; TRBD2 agrees at 12 bases. The CDR3 totals 16 residues. Germline lookup yields CDR1 MDHEN and CDR2 SYDVKM. The V and J ends lost 7 bases and 2 bases, in that order; junction bases with no gene match: 9. CDR3 residues: CASTLEGLAGTYEQYF. In DNA, the CDR3 is TGTGCCAGCACCCTCGAAGGACTAGCGGGAACCTACGAGCAGTACTTC.